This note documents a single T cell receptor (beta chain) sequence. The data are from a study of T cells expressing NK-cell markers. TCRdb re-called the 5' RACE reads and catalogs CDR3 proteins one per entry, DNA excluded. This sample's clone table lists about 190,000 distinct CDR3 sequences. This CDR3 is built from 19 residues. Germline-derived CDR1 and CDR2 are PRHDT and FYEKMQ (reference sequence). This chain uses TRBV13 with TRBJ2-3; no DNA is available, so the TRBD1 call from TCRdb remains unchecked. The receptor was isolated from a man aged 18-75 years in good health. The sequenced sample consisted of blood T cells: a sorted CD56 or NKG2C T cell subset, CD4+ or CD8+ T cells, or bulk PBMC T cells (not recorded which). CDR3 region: CASSFLDRAGVRDTDTQYF.